Listed here are 24 T cell receptor beta chains from one sample, sequenced in a study of CD8+CD57+ T cells in acquired aplastic anemia. Genomic DNA constituted the template upon which TCR beta VDJ and CDR3 profiling was performed. TCRdb ran MiXCR on the reads and lists one entry per CDR3 protein. The sample has approximately 190,000 distinct CDR3 sequences, about three fifths seen once. Material for sequencing was sorted CD4+, CD8+, or CD8+CD57+ T cells (not recorded which) from PBMCs. The receptors were gathered from a human donor with severe aplastic anemia or a healthy control (not recorded which).

CDR3 DNA sequence: TGTGCCAGCAGCCTCCGGGACAGGAATGATGAGCAGTTCTTC. Translation gives CASSLRDRNDEQFF. The rearrangement links TRBV7-3 to TRBJ2-1; TRBD1 agrees at 8 bases. The V gene end was trimmed by 5 bases and the J gene end by 8 bases; junction bases not matched to a gene: 8. Germline V gives CDR1 SGHTA, CDR2 FQGTGA. This CDR3 is built from 14 residues.

This chain joins TRBV12-3 or TRBV12-4 and TRBJ2-7; maybe TRBD1 (5 bases). Trimming shortened V by 5 bases and J by 0 bases, and 8 bases separated the two germline ends. The CDR3 spans 13 residues. This CDR3 is CASSQGNSYEQYF. The CDR3 coding sequence is TGTGCCAGCAGTCAGGGCAACTCCTACGAGCAGTACTTC.

The genes are TRBV7-9 and TRBJ2-7, with TRBD1 matching over 11 bases. CDR1 and CDR2 (germline): SEHNR, FQNEAQ (reference sequence). With 4 bases clipped from V and 5 bases from J, the junction kept 4 bases outside the gene matches. CDR3 length: 14 residues. The CDR3 loop is CASSWTGGEDEQYF. DNA of the CDR3: TGTGCCAGCAGCTGGACAGGGGGCGAGGACGAGCAGTACTTC.

This chain joins TRBV24-1 and TRBJ1-2; 8 bases map to TRBD1. Germline loops: CDR1 KGHDR, CDR2 SFDVKD. This CDR3 region has 16 residues. The junction had 12 bases not matched to a gene; V was cut back by 5 bases and J by 5 bases. The CDR3 region is CATSAPTGTGVYGYTF. CDR3 DNA sequence: TGTGCCACCAGTGCCCCCACCGGGACAGGTGTTTATGGCTACACCTTC.

This clonotype occurred a few times. The chain links TRBV7-2 to TRBJ2-7, with 9 bases aligning to TRBD2. The CDR3 runs to 13 residues. The germline V gene encodes CDR1 SGHTA and CDR2 FQGNSA. After removal of 3 bases from V and 7 bases from J, the junction contained 4 bases not matched to a gene. The CDR3 DNA follows: TGTGCCAGCAGCTTTTTGGCGGGAGGGGAGCAGTACTTC. Residues: CASSFLAGGEQYF. Full variable domain (missing parts from reference TRBV7-2 and TRBJ2-7): GAGVSQSPSNKVTEKGKDVELRCDPISGHTALYWYRQSLGQGLEFLIYFQGNSAPDKSGLPSDRFSAERTGGSVSTLTIQRTQQEDSAVYLCASSFLAGGEQYFGPGTRLTVT.

This clonotype has more than one count but fewer than ten. The chain uses TRBV7-3 and TRBJ1-6; TRBD1 agrees at 9 bases. The ends lost 5 bases at V and 6 bases at J; junction bases unmatched: 5. The CDR3 runs to 15 residues. Germline CDR1 SGHTA, CDR2 FQGTGA. CDR3 nucleotides: TGTGCCAGCAGCCGCGGACAGGGGCTTAATTCACCCCTCCACTTT. Its translation: CASSRGQGLNSPLHF. Combining the CDR3 with reference TRBV7-3 and TRBJ1-6 gives the whole variable domain GAGVSQTPSNKVTEKGKYVELRCDPISGHTALYWYRQSLGQGPEFLIYFQGTGAADDSGLPNDRFFAVRPEGSVSTLKIQRTERGDSAVYLCASSRGQGLNSPLHFGNGTRLTVT.

This clonotype appeared a few times. The chain joins TRBV2 to TRBJ1-1; the D is unclear. The V gene's germline CDR1 is SNHLY and CDR2 FYNNEI. V was pared by 5 bases and J by 0 bases, with 7 bases between. This CDR3 contains 13 residues. CDR3 DNA: TGTGCCAGCAGTCTTGACATGAACACTGAAGCTTTCTTT. It codes for CASSLDMNTEAFF.

This clonotype occurred many times. The gene calls are TRBV9 and TRBJ1-1, with TRBD1 matching over 7 bases. Germline V gene sequence: CDR1 SGDLS, CDR2 YYNGEE. With 2 bases clipped from V and 7 bases from J, the junction kept 5 bases outside the gene matches. The CDR3 covers 13 residues. DNA for the CDR3: TGTGCCAGCAGCGTGGGACAGCAATTTGAAGCTTTCTTT. Translating it yields CASSVGQQFEAFF.

V is TRBV10-3 and J is TRBJ1-5; TRBD1 agrees at 8 bases. The CDR3 is made up of 14 amino acids. Per the germline V gene, CDR1 is ENHRY and CDR2 is SYGVKD. V shed 8 bases, J shed 0 bases, and the junction held 3 bases outside the gene matches. For the CDR3, the DNA is TGTGCCATCCGGGACAGGAGTAGCAATCAGCCCCAGCATTTT. Protein: CAIRDRSSNQPQHF.

The CDR3, as DNA: TGTGCCAGCAGGAGTCCCGGGACAGGGAACTATGGCTACACCTTC. Protein product: CASRSPGTGNYGYTF. The V gene is TRBV7-8, the J gene TRBJ1-2; 9 bases agree with TRBD1. The CDR3 loop spans 15 amino acids. Germline V lookup: CDR1 SGHVS, CDR2 FQNEAQ. The V and J ends lost 6 bases and 2 bases, in that order; junction bases with no gene match: 7.

This clonotype was recorded only once. Relative to the germline gene, one junction end is altered; a read error may explain this. V usage is TRBV20-1 and J usage is TRBJ2-7, with D unresolved. Germline-derived CDR1 and CDR2 are DFQATT and SNEGSKA (reference sequence). The CDR3 sequence is 14 residues long. The CDR3, as DNA: TGCAGTGCTAGAGATTCGGCCCGGTCCTACGGGCAGTACTTC. Its translation is CSARDSARSYGQYF.

This clonotype has only one observation. The chain combines TRBV7-6 with TRBJ2-5, with TRBD1 as a possible D gene (6 bases). Germline loops: CDR1 SGHVS, CDR2 FNYEAQ. The CDR3 has 14 amino acids. Between the trimmed V and J ends, which lost 1 base and 5 bases, there was a span of 11 bases. In nucleotides, the CDR3 is TGTGCCAGCAGCTTAGAGGGGGATACTGAGACCCAGTACTTC. Translation gives CASSLEGDTETQYF.

DNA of the CDR3: TGCAGTGCGGTCCTAGCGGGAGTTGGTGAGCAGTTCTTC. It codes for CSAVLAGVGEQFF. The J gene is TRBJ2-1, the V gene TRBV20-1; 10 nucleotides line up with TRBD2. The germline V gene has CDR1 DFQATT and CDR2 SNEGSKA (reference sequence). This CDR3 region has 13 residues. The V and J ends lost 6 bases and 9 bases, in that order; junction bases with no gene match: 8.

Many counts were recorded for this clonotype. The rearrangement links TRBV7-9 to TRBJ2-5; the D call may be TRBD1 or TRBD2 (5 bases each). Trimming shortened V by 4 bases and J by 5 bases, and 20 bases separated the two germline ends. CDR1 is SEHNR, CDR2 FQNEAQ, per germline (reference sequence). CDR3 length: 16 amino acids. The CDR3, as DNA: TGTGCCAGCAGCTCCAACCGGGACCGGGCCCCGGAGACCCAGTACTTC. Amino acids: CASSSNRDRAPETQYF.

The chain recombines TRBV7-6 with TRBJ2-2; TRBD1 aligns across 7 bases. The ends lost 4 bases at V and 6 bases at J; junction bases unmatched: 8. The germline V gene encodes CDR1 SGHVS and CDR2 FNYEAQ. This CDR3 is built from 15 residues. Here the CDR3 reads CASSSDREGAGELFF. The CDR3 bases are TGTGCCAGCAGCTCTGACAGGGAAGGGGCCGGGGAGCTGTTTTTT.

The J gene is TRBJ1-1, the V gene TRBV2, with TRBD1 matching over 7 bases. CDR1 SNHLY and CDR2 FYNNEI come from the germline V gene. V gave up 7 bases and J gave up 0 bases; unmatched junction bases: 8. The CDR3 has 15 amino acids. Written as DNA, the CDR3 is TGTGCCAGCACCACAGCACAGGGGCTGAACACTGAAGCTTTCTTT. This gives the protein CASTTAQGLNTEAFF.

This clonotype was counted at least ten times. V is TRBV9 and J is TRBJ2-7, with D possibly being TRBD2 (6 bases). CDR3 length equals 14 residues. The germline V gene encodes CDR1 SGDLS and CDR2 YYNGEE. Trimming cost V 0 bases and J 7 bases, with 14 bases left between them. Written as DNA, the CDR3 is TGTGCCAGCAGCGTAGGGGACTCCACTGGAGAGCAGTACTTC. It translates to CASSVGDSTGEQYF.

This clonotype was counted only a few times. The V and J genes are TRBV24-1 and TRBJ1-2; D unresolved. This CDR3 spans 14 amino acids. The germline V gene has CDR1 KGHDR and CDR2 SFDVKD. Trimming pared 2 bases from V and 5 bases from J, leaving 11 bases between. This CDR3 reads CATSDSGALYGYTF. As DNA, the CDR3 is TGTGCCACCAGTGATTCCGGCGCGTTATATGGCTACACCTTC.

The chain carries TRBV10-3 and TRBJ1-2; TRBD1 aligns across 9 bases. This CDR3 has 15 amino acids. V lost 6 bases, J lost 0 bases, and 5 bases stayed unmatched. Germline V gives CDR1 ENHRY, CDR2 SYGVKD. This chain's CDR3 is CAIRTTGGANYGYTF. The CDR3 bases are TGTGCCATCAGGACCACAGGGGGCGCTAACTATGGCTACACCTTC.

This clonotype was seen only once. The rearrangement links TRBV7-9 to TRBJ1-4, with a tentative D call TRBD1 (6 bases). V was clipped by 1 base and J by 8 bases, with 29 bases between them. Germline lookup yields CDR1 SEHNR and CDR2 FQNEAQ (reference sequence). CDR3 size: 20 residues. CDR3 nucleotide sequence: TGTGCCAGCAGCTTAGATCGAGGGGACAATCACCGCCGGGGGAACGAAAAACTGTTTTTT. It yields the protein CASSLDRGDNHRRGNEKLFF.

This chain links TRBV24-1 with TRBJ1-2, with D possibly being TRBD1 (5 bases). Per the germline V gene, CDR1 is KGHDR and CDR2 is SFDVKD. The CDR3 totals 12 residues. V lost 0 bases to trimming and J lost 8 bases, with 6 bases between them. CDR3 protein: CATSDLWGGYTF. CDR3 DNA sequence: TGTGCCACCAGTGATTTGTGGGGCGGCTACACCTTC.

Ten or more counts support this clonotype. The chain couples TRBV20-1 to TRBJ1-1; D is undetermined. This CDR3 comprises 19 residues. Germline CDR1 reads DFQATT; CDR2 reads SNEGSKA (reference sequence). The V end was cut by 1 base, the J end by 1 base, with 25 bases between. DNA of the CDR3: TGCAGTGCTAGAGTCCCTCCTCGCCTACACCCCACAGAGAACACTGAAGCTTTCTTT. This encodes CSARVPPRLHPTENTEAFF.

The chain recombines TRBV29-1 with TRBJ2-7, with 12 bases aligning to TRBD2. This CDR3 has 16 amino acids. CDR1 and CDR2 from the germline V gene are SQVTM and ANQGSEA. V was clipped by 6 bases and J by 2 bases; unmatched bases: 11. The CDR3 protein is CSVRDSTSGGPYEQYF. The DNA of the CDR3 is TGCAGCGTCCGGGACAGTACTAGCGGGGGGCCCTACGAGCAGTACTTC.

The chain recombines TRBV10-3 with TRBJ2-7, with TRBD2 matching over 8 bases. Germline trimming cut 6 bases from V and 0 bases from J; bases unmatched to any gene: 13. The CDR3 totals 17 residues. CDR1 and CDR2 from the germline V gene are ENHRY and SYGVKD. Here the CDR3 DNA reads TGTGCCATCAGCGACCCCGGACTAGCCGTTTCCTCCTACGAGCAGTACTTC. Translating gives CAISDPGLAVSSYEQYF.